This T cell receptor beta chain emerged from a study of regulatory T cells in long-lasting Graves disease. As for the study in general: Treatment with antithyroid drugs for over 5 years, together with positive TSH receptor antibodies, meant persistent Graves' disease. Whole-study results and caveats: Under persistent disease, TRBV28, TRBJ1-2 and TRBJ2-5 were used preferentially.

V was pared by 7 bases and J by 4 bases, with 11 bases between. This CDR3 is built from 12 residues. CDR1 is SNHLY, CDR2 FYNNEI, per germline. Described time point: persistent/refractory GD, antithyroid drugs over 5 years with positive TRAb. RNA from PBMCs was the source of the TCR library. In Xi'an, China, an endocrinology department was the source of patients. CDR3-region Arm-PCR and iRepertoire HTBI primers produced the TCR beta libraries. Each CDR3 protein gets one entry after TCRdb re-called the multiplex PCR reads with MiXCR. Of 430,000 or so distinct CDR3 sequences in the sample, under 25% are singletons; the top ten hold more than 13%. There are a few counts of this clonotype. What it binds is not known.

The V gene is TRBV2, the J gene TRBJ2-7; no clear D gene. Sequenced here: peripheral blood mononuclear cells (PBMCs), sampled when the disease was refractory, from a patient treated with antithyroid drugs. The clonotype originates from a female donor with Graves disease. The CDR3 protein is CASKATPYEQYF. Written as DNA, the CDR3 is TGTGCCAGCAAGGCCACTCCTTACGAGCAGTACTTC.